The T cell receptor (beta chain) described here comes from a study of blood T cell repertoires in COVID-19. Clones were sequenced by immunoSEQ multiplex PCR, and TCRdb holds only the in-frame ones, with some missing. Among over 90,000 clones listed, roughly nine tenths were seen once. The CDR3 covers 18 residues. The germline CDR1 and CDR2 sequences are SGHNT and YYREEE (reference sequence). V was clipped by 4 bases and J by 1 base, with 21 bases between them. The specimen was peripheral blood. The V and J genes are TRBV5-4 and TRBJ2-1; the D gene is possibly TRBD2 (7 bases). This TCR came from a woman aged 80 or over in a cohort sampled during active COVID-19. The chain's CDR3 is CASSIVLGGGGSYNEQFF. CDR3 bases: TGTGCCAGCAGCATAGTCCTGGGGGGGGGCGGTTCCTACAATGAGCAGTTCTTC.